Sequencing of this TCR beta chain was carried out in a study of PD-L1 blockade in urothelial cancer. Study-wide background: Atezolizumab therapy began for patients in the mid-2010s, dosed at 1,200 mg intravenously every 3 weeks. Previous chemotherapy exposure amounted to 0 to 3 regimens for patients.

J was trimmed by 0 bases and V by 5 bases; bases with no gene match: 3. This CDR3 is 14 amino acids long. Germline CDR1 and CDR2: SGHVS and FNYEAQ. The sample's time point: peripheral blood 6 weeks after treatment start. Produced via immunoSEQ multiplex PCR; TCRdb's table is partial and in-frame only. Found here are fewer than 50,000 clones, about 86% of them singletons; the top ten hold over 20%. This clone was detected once. The specimen was PBMCs, collected around atezolizumab (anti-PD-L1) treatment. The receptor was isolated from a man aged 60 to 69 with urothelial cancer. This chain joins TRBV7-6 and TRBJ1-1; 7 bases align to TRBD1. The CDR3 protein is CASSPGTVNTEAFF. The CDR3 DNA reads as TGTGCCAGCAGCCCCGGGACAGTGAACACTGAAGCTTTCTTT.